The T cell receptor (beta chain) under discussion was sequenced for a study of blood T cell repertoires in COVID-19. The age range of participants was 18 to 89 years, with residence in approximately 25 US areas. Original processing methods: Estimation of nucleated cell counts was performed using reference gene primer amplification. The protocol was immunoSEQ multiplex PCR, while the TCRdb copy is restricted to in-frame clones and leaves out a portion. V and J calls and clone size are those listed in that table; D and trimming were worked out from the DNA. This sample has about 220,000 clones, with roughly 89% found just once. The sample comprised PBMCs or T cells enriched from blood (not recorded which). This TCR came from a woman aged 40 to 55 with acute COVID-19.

The CDR3 protein is CASSLLRIHGDNSPLHF. CDR3 coding DNA: TGTGCCAGCAGCTTGCTACGTATACACGGGGATAATTCACCCCTCCACTTT. This chain links TRBV7-8 with TRBJ1-6, with D unclear. V was clipped by 3 bases and J by 5 bases, with 17 bases between them. Germline lookup yields CDR1 SGHVS and CDR2 FQNEAQ. The CDR3 sequence is 17 residues long. The entire variable domain, with the rest obtained from reference TRBV7-8 and TRBJ1-6, is as follows: GAGVSQSPRYKVAKRGQDVALRCDPISGHVSLFWYQQALGQGPEFLTYFQNEAQLDKSGLPSDRFFAERPEGSVSTLKIQRTQQEDSAVYLCASSLLRIHGDNSPLHFGNGTRLTVT.